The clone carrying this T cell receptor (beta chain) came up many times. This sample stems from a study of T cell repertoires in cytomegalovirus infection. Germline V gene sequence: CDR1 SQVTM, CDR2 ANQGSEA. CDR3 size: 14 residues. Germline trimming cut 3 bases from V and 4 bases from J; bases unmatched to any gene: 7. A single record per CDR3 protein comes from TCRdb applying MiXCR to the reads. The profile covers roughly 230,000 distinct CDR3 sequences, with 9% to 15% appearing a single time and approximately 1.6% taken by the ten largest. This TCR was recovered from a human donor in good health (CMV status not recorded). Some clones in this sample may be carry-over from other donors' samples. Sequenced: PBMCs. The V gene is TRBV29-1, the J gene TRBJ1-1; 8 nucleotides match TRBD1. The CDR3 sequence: CSVEVNRGTTEAFF. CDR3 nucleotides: TGCAGCGTTGAGGTGAACAGGGGGACCACTGAAGCTTTCTTT.